What follows describes a single TCR beta chain. The target antigen is unknown. In the library, individual cDNA molecules carried attached unique molecular identifiers. TCRdb passed the 5' RACE reads through MiXCR, listing each CDR3 protein once. The top ten hold about 3% of the sample, which has roughly 80,000 distinct CDR3 sequences, about 16% seen once. This specimen comes from a study of early T cells in non-severe SARS-CoV-2 infection. Across the study: Sequencing was performed on bulk RNA from unsorted whole blood, leaving chains unpaired.

The germline CDR1 and CDR2 sequences are GTSNPN and SVGIG (reference sequence). CDR3 length: 13 residues. Trimming cost V 5 bases and J 8 bases, with 18 bases left between them. Study observations and caveats: Lookups in VDJdb leaned toward anti-spike CD8 responses and missed private and CD4 specificities.

The chain uses TRBV30 and TRBJ1-2; D is unresolved. What was sequenced was whole blood. The receptor was derived from an adult who was a healthcare worker with PCR-confirmed SARS-CoV-2 infection or an uninfected control (not recorded which). The DNA for the CDR3 is TGTGCCTGGGGGTGGTCCGCATTGGGCGGCTACACCTTC. Residues: CAWGWSALGGYTF.